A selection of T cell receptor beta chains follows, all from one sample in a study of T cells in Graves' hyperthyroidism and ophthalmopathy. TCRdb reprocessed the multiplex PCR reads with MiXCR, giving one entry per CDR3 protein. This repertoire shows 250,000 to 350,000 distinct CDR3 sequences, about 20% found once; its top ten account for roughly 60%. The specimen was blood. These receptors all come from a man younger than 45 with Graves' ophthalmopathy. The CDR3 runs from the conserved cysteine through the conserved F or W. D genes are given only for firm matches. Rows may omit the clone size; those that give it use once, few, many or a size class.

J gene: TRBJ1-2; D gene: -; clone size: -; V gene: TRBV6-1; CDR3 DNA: TGTGCCAGCAGTCAACAGGAGAATGGCTACACCTTC; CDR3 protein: CASSQQENGYTF
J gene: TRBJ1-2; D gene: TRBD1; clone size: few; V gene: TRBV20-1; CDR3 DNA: TGCAGTGCTAGCGGGGGGACAGGGGGCAGCTATGGCTACACCTTC; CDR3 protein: CSASGGTGGSYGYTF
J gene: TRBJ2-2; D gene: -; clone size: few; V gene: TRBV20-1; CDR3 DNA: TGCAGTGCGGCCAATGGGGGCACCGGGGAGCTGTTTTTT; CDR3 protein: CSAANGGTGELFF
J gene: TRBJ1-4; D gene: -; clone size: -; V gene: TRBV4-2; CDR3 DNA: TGTGCCAGCAGCCAAGATCCCGCGGACCGCAATGAAAAACTGTTTTTT; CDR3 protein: CASSQDPADRNEKLFF
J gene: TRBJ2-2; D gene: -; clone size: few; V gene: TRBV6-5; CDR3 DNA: TGTGCCAGCAGTTACACCTCGCGAGGGGCGGGTGTCGGGGAGCTGTTTTTT; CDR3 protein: CASSYTSRGAGVGELFF
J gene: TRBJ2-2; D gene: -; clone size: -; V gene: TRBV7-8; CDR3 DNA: TGTGCCAGCAGCCGCACTTTGGGTCCACCCGGGGAGCTGTTTTTT; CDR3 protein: CASSRTLGPPGELFF
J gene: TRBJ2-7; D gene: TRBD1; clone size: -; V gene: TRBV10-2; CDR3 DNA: TGCGCCAGCAGTGACTTGGACAGGGGCCCCTACGAGCAGTACTTC; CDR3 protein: CASSDLDRGPYEQYF
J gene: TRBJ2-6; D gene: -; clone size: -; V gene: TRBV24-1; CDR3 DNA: TGTGCCACCAGTGATCTGGACCTTAGCTCTGGGGCCAACGTCCTGACTTTC; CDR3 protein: CATSDLDLSSGANVLTF
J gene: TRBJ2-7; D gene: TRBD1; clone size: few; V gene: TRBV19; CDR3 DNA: TGTGCCAGTAGTCCCGGGACAGTGGGAAACTACGAGCAGTACTTC; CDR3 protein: CASSPGTVGNYEQYF
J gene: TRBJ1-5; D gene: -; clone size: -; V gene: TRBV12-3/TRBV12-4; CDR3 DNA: TGTGCCAGCAGTTTTGGGACCGAGCAGCCCCAGCATTTT; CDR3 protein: CASSFGTEQPQHF
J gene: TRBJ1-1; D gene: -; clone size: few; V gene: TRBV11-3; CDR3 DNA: TGTGCCAGCAGTTATCGGGACCGCCACACTGAAGCTTTCTTT; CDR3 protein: CASSYRDRHTEAFF
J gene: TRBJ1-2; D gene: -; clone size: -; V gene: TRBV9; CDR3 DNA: TGTGCCAGCAGCAAAACGTCCACAACTAGAGGGCCTAGGGGCTACACCTTC; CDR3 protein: CASSKTSTTRGPRGYTF
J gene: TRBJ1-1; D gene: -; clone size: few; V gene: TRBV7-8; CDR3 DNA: TGTGCCAGCAGTTCCCAACCCACGAACACTGAAGCTTTCTTT; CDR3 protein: CASSSQPTNTEAFF
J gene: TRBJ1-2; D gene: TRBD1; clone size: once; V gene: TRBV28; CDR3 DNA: TGTGCCAGCAGTTTTGGGACAGGGGTCCATGGCTACACCTTC; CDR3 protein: CASSFGTGVHGYTF
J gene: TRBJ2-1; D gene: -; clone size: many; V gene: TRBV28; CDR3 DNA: TGTGCCATCACTAGGACGGCGACCGACAATGAGCAGTTCTTC; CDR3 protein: CAITRTATDNEQFF
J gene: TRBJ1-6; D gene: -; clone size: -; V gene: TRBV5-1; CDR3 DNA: TGCGCCAGCAGCTCCAGGGTCGGTGATTCACCCCTCCACTTT; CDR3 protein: CASSSRVGDSPLHF
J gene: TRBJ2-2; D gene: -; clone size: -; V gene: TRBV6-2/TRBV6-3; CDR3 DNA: TGTGCCAGCAGTACCGGTCGGAACACCGGGGAGCTGTTTTTT; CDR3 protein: CASSTGRNTGELFF
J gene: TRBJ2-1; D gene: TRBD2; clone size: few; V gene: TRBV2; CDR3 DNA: TGTGCCAGCAGCAAGAGCGGGAGAAGCTACAATGAGCAGTTCTTC; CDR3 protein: CASSKSGRSYNEQFF
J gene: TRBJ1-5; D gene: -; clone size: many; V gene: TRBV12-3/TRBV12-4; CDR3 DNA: TGTGCCAGCAGTCAAGACAGTCCCAATCAGCCCCAGCATTTT; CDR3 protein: CASSQDSPNQPQHF
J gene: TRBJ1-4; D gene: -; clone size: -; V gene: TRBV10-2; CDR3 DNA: TGCGCCAGCAGTGGAGGCAGGAGGGATGGATCTAATGAAAAACTGTTTTTT; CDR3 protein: CASSGGRRDGSNEKLFF
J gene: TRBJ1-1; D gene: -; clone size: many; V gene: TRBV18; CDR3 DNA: TGTGCCAGCTCACCACGCGGACAGATGAACACTGAAGCTTTCTTT; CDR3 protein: CASSPRGQMNTEAFF
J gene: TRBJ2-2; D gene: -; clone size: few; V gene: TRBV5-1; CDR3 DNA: TGCGCCAGCAGTTTTGATTCTAGCACCGGGGAGCTGTTTTTT; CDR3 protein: CASSFDSSTGELFF
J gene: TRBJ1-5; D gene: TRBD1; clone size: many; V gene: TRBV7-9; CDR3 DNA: TGTGCCAGCCGACAGGGAGATCAGCCCCAGCATTTT; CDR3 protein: CASRQGDQPQHF
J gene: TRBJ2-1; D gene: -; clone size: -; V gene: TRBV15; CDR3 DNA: TGTGCCACCAGCAGAGGACAGTACAATGAGCAGTTCTTC; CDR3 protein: CATSRGQYNEQFF
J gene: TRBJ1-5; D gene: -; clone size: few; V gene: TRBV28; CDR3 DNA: TGTGCCAGCTGGGACCCCCAATATACGGAAAAGCTGGTCGGCAATCAGCCCCAGCATTTT; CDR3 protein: CASWDPQYTEKLVGNQPQHF
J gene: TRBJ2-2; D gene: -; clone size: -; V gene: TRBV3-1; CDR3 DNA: TGTGCCAGCAGTCCCCGTCTTGGTGTGAGGGCCCCCGGGGAGCTGTTTTTT; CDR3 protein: CASSPRLGVRAPGELFF
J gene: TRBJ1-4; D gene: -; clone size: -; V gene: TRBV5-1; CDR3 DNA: TGCGCCAGCAGCGTTCAGGGGACCCCCAATGAAAAACTGTTTTTT; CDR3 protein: CASSVQGTPNEKLFF
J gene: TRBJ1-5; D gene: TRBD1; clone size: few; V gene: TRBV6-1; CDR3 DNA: TGTGCCAGCAGTCGGGACAGGGGAGGAAATCAGCCCCAGCATTTT; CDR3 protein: CASSRDRGGNQPQHF
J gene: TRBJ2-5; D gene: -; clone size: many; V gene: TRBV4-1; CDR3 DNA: TGCGCCAGCAGCCAACGTAACAGGGAGGGTGAGACCCAGTACTTC; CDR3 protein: CASSQRNREGETQYF
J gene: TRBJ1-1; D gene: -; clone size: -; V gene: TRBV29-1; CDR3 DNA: TGCAGCGTTGCGGGCGGAAAGAACACTGAAGCTTTCTTT; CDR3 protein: CSVAGGKNTEAFF
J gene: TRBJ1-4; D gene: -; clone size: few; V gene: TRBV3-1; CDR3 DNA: TGTGCCAGCAGCCAAGATCGGAGCCAAAAACTGTTTTTT; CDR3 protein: CASSQDRSQKLFF
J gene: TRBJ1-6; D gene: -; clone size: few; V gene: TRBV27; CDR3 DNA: TGTGCCAGCACCCCCATTTTCGGGGGACCCCTCCACTTT; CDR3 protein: CASTPIFGGPLHF
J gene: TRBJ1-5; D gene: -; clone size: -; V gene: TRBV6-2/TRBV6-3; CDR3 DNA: TGTGCCAGCACGAAAGGGAGGGGGAATCAGCCCCAGCATTTT; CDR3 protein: CASTKGRGNQPQHF